This T cell receptor (beta chain) was profiled in a study of T cell responses to AZD1222 COVID-19 vaccine. Study at large: Samples with a second dose at about 4 or about 12 weeks were pooled together. General study results and limits: Receipt of two AZD1222 doses was followed by a rise in Spike-specific TCR breadth and depth. Vaccine-related CD4 TCRs covered spike, predominating at 160-218 and 743-854. Repertoire collection took place solely once the T cell response had peaked.

Comments on this clone: Its cognate antigen is unknown.

V dropped 6 bases and J dropped 0 bases, with 14 bases sitting between them. This CDR3 is 15 amino acids long. Germline loops: CDR1 KGHSH, CDR2 LQKENI. The table came from immunoSEQ multiplex PCR; TCRdb's copy has only in-frame clones and leaves some out. This table has some 140,000 clones, 85% to 95% appearing once. This receptor was taken from an adult in good health. The specimen was peripheral blood, collected on day 0 of AZD1222 vaccination. The V call is TRBV18, the J call TRBJ1-1; D ambiguous. The CDR3 here is CASSRRADLNTEAFF. The DNA for the CDR3 is TGTGCCAGCTCCCGGCGGGCAGATCTGAACACTGAAGCTTTCTTT.